The present T cell receptor (beta chain) was sequenced within a study of OX40 agonist ivuxolimab in advanced cancers. Study at large: Ivuxolimab was administered intravenously to patients at 0.01 to 10 mg/kg every 2 weeks.

Turning to this clone: What it recognizes is unknown.

Looked up from germline, CDR1 is SEHNR and CDR2 is FQNEAQ (reference sequence). V lost 5 bases, J lost 0 bases, and 3 bases stayed unmatched. This CDR3 spans 15 amino acids. Libraries were prepared by immunoSEQ multiplex PCR; TCRdb keeps only in-frame clonotypes and omits some of them. The table records 20,000 to 30,000 clones, roughly three quarters of them present only once. Study observations and caveats: More expanded clones were found, on average, in CD8+ than in CD4+ T cells. Both CD4+ and CD8+ T cell populations in blood had undergone clonal expansion by week 6 at 0.1 to 3.0 mg/kg.

The receptor was derived from an adult with an advanced solid tumor such as melanoma, head and neck, liver or kidney cancer. This rearrangement joins TRBV7-9 to TRBJ2-2, with 7 bases matching TRBD1. The source was CD4+ or CD8+ T cells sorted from blood, collected in a trial of the OX40 agonist ivuxolimab. The CDR3, as DNA: TGTGCCAGCAGCCCCGACAGGGCGAACACCGGGGAGCTGTTTTTT. It yields the protein CASSPDRANTGELFF.